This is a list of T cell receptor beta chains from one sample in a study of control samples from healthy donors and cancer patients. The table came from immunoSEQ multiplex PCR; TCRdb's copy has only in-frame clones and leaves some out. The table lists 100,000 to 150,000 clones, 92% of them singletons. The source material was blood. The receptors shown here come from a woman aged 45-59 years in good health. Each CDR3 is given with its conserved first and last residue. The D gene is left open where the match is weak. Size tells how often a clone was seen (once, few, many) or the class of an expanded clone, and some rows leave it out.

CDR3nt: TGTGCCAGCAGCCGGGCCGGGACCTATGGCTACACCTTC
CDR3aa: CASSRAGTYGYTF
v_gene: TRBV5-6
abundance: .
d_gene: .
j_gene: TRBJ1-2

CDR3nt: TGTGCCAGCAGCCGCGAGGGACAGGGACCTGAAGCTTTCTTT
CDR3aa: CASSREGQGPEAFF
v_gene: TRBV14
abundance: .
d_gene: TRBD1
j_gene: TRBJ1-1

CDR3nt: TGTGCCAGCAGCGGGTCAGGGAATAAGGAAAAACTGTTTTTT
CDR3aa: CASSGSGNKEKLFF
v_gene: TRBV9
abundance: .
d_gene: .
j_gene: TRBJ1-4

CDR3nt: TGTGCCAGTAGTACGCGATCCTTCTGGGACACCTTAAGGTCCTATGGCTACACCTTC
CDR3aa: CASSTRSFWDTLRSYGYTF
v_gene: TRBV19
abundance: .
d_gene: .
j_gene: TRBJ1-2

CDR3nt: TGTGCCAGCAGTAAACGGACAGAGCGGGGAAACACCATATATTTT
CDR3aa: CASSKRTERGNTIYF
v_gene: TRBV6-5
abundance: .
d_gene: .
j_gene: TRBJ1-3

CDR3nt: TGCGCCAGCAGCAGCTCCGGGACTGTTGCGGGAAATGAGCAGTTCTTC
CDR3aa: CASSSSGTVAGNEQFF
v_gene: TRBV5-1
abundance: .
d_gene: .
j_gene: TRBJ2-1

CDR3nt: TGTGCCAGCAGTTACTCGAAGGCAGGAGAGAAGTACTTC
CDR3aa: CASSYSKAGEKYF
v_gene: TRBV6-6
abundance: .
d_gene: .
j_gene: TRBJ2-7

CDR3nt: TGTGCCATTAAAACCGGGGGACAGGGGGCCGGGGAGCTGTTTTTT
CDR3aa: CAIKTGGQGAGELFF
v_gene: TRBV2
abundance: .
d_gene: TRBD1
j_gene: TRBJ2-2

CDR3nt: TGTGCCATCAGTGAGCAACAGGGGGGGACTGAAGCTTTCTTT
CDR3aa: CAISEQQGGTEAFF
v_gene: TRBV10-3
abundance: .
d_gene: TRBD1
j_gene: TRBJ1-1

CDR3nt: TGTGCCAGCATGTTGATCGACTATGGGGGGGAGCTGTTTTTT
CDR3aa: CASMLIDYGGELFF
v_gene: TRBV2
abundance: .
d_gene: .
j_gene: TRBJ2-2

CDR3nt: TGCGCCAGCAGCCAAGATAACTATGGCTACACCTTC
CDR3aa: CASSQDNYGYTF
v_gene: TRBV4-1
abundance: .
d_gene: .
j_gene: TRBJ1-2

CDR3nt: TGCGCCAGCAGCTTGGGCCGGGGTTCGGACACTGAAGCTTTCTTT
CDR3aa: CASSLGRGSDTEAFF
v_gene: TRBV5-1
abundance: .
d_gene: .
j_gene: TRBJ1-1

CDR3nt: TGTGCCAGCAGTTTTGGACAGGCGAACTATGGCTACACCTTC
CDR3aa: CASSFGQANYGYTF
v_gene: TRBV28
abundance: .
d_gene: TRBD1
j_gene: TRBJ1-2

CDR3nt: TGCAGCGCTAACGGAGGAGAAAACATTCAGTACTTC
CDR3aa: CSANGGENIQYF
v_gene: TRBV29-1
abundance: .
d_gene: .
j_gene: TRBJ2-4

CDR3nt: TGTGCCAGCAGCTTAGTGGGAGGACGGGACTCCTACGAGCAGTACTTC
CDR3aa: CASSLVGGRDSYEQYF
v_gene: TRBV7-2
abundance: .
d_gene: .
j_gene: TRBJ2-7

CDR3nt: TGTGCCAGCAGTGATATATTAGGGGACTATGGCTACACCTTC
CDR3aa: CASSDILGDYGYTF
v_gene: TRBV2
abundance: few
d_gene: .
j_gene: TRBJ1-2

CDR3nt: TGCGCCAGCCGGAAACAGGGTGGCACTGAAGCTTTCTTT
CDR3aa: CASRKQGGTEAFF
v_gene: TRBV5-1
abundance: .
d_gene: .
j_gene: TRBJ1-1

CDR3nt: TGCGCCAGCTCCAGGGACTACAATGAGCAGTTCTTC
CDR3aa: CASSRDYNEQFF
v_gene: TRBV5-1
abundance: .
d_gene: .
j_gene: TRBJ2-1

CDR3nt: TGTGCCAGCAGTTACCCTGGGGACAGCAATCAGCCCCAGCATTTT
CDR3aa: CASSYPGDSNQPQHF
v_gene: TRBV6-6
abundance: .
d_gene: .
j_gene: TRBJ1-5

CDR3nt: TGTGCCAGCTCACCACAGTTTGACAGGCGTTCACCCCTCCACTTT
CDR3aa: CASSPQFDRRSPLHF
v_gene: TRBV18
abundance: .
d_gene: .
j_gene: TRBJ1-6

CDR3nt: TGCGCCAGCAGCTTGACTCTAGCCAAAAACATTCAGTACTTC
CDR3aa: CASSLTLAKNIQYF
v_gene: TRBV5-1
abundance: .
d_gene: .
j_gene: TRBJ2-4

CDR3nt: TGTGCCAGCAGTGCTAGCGTCCCGGGAGGTGTGGCCCTAACCGGGGAGCTGTTTTTT
CDR3aa: CASSASVPGGVALTGELFF
v_gene: TRBV2
abundance: .
d_gene: TRBD2
j_gene: TRBJ2-2

CDR3nt: TGTGCCAGCAGCTTAGCGGGACCCACTGAAGCTTTCTTT
CDR3aa: CASSLAGPTEAFF
v_gene: TRBV7-9
abundance: .
d_gene: .
j_gene: TRBJ1-1

CDR3nt: TGTGCCATCAGTGGGATACCGGACGGTCAAAGGGGTGGCTACACCTTC
CDR3aa: CAISGIPDGQRGGYTF
v_gene: TRBV10-3
abundance: .
d_gene: .
j_gene: TRBJ1-2

CDR3nt: TGTGCCAGCAGCTTTACACGCGGCGGCTACACCTTC
CDR3aa: CASSFTRGGYTF
v_gene: TRBV7-2
abundance: .
d_gene: .
j_gene: TRBJ1-2

CDR3nt: TGTGCCAGCATGAGGACCTACAATGAGCAGTTCTTC
CDR3aa: CASMRTYNEQFF
v_gene: TRBV28
abundance: .
d_gene: .
j_gene: TRBJ2-1

CDR3nt: TGTGCCAGCGGGACTAGCGGGAGTGGGGGCTTAAACATTCAGTACTTC
CDR3aa: CASGTSGSGGLNIQYF
v_gene: TRBV5-4
abundance: .
d_gene: TRBD2
j_gene: TRBJ2-4

CDR3nt: TGCGCCAGCAGCTTGGACCCGGTCACAGATACGCAGTATTTT
CDR3aa: CASSLDPVTDTQYF
v_gene: TRBV5-1
abundance: .
d_gene: .
j_gene: TRBJ2-3

CDR3nt: TGTGCCAGCAGCTTGGTAGCAGATACGCAGTATTTT
CDR3aa: CASSLVADTQYF
v_gene: TRBV5-4
abundance: .
d_gene: .
j_gene: TRBJ2-3

CDR3nt: TGTGCCAGCAGCCTCGGGACTAGCGGGTACAATGAGCAGTTCTTC
CDR3aa: CASSLGTSGYNEQFF
v_gene: TRBV3-1/TRBV3-2
abundance: .
d_gene: TRBD2
j_gene: TRBJ2-1

CDR3nt: TGTGCCACCAGTCTTACCGGACAGACTACAGATACGCAGTATTTT
CDR3aa: CATSLTGQTTDTQYF
v_gene: TRBV24-1
abundance: .
d_gene: .
j_gene: TRBJ2-3

CDR3nt: TGTGCCAGCGCTGGATCCCCGGGGGCGGCGACGGGAAACACCATATATTTT
CDR3aa: CASAGSPGAATGNTIYF
v_gene: TRBV28
abundance: .
d_gene: .
j_gene: TRBJ1-3

CDR3nt: TGTGCCAGCAGCTTAGGGTCCGGTAATGAAAAACTGTTTTTT
CDR3aa: CASSLGSGNEKLFF
v_gene: TRBV7-9
abundance: .
d_gene: .
j_gene: TRBJ1-4

CDR3nt: TGTGCCAGCAGCTATACCACGAACACTGAAGCTTTCTTT
CDR3aa: CASSYTTNTEAFF
v_gene: TRBV11-3
abundance: .
d_gene: .
j_gene: TRBJ1-1

CDR3nt: TGTGCCAGCAGCATATTACAGGATAGCACAGATACGCAGTATTTT
CDR3aa: CASSILQDSTDTQYF
v_gene: TRBV5-6
abundance: .
d_gene: .
j_gene: TRBJ2-3

CDR3nt: TGTGCCAGCAGCAAGATGACAGGGGCGGCTTTCTTT
CDR3aa: CASSKMTGAAFF
v_gene: TRBV7-9
abundance: .
d_gene: TRBD1
j_gene: TRBJ1-1

CDR3nt: TGTGCCAGCAGCACAACCGGGACAAGAGAGACCCAGTACTTC
CDR3aa: CASSTTGTRETQYF
v_gene: TRBV7-2
abundance: .
d_gene: .
j_gene: TRBJ2-5

CDR3nt: TGTGCCAGCAGCCTAGCTAGGGGACATAACTACGAGCAGTACTTC
CDR3aa: CASSLARGHNYEQYF
v_gene: TRBV11-2
abundance: .
d_gene: .
j_gene: TRBJ2-7

CDR3nt: TGCGCCAGCAGTGATGTGAGCTATGGCTACACCTTC
CDR3aa: CASSDVSYGYTF
v_gene: TRBV10-1
abundance: .
d_gene: .
j_gene: TRBJ1-2

CDR3nt: TGCGCCAGCAGCTTGAGGGAAACAGATACGCAGTATTTT
CDR3aa: CASSLRETDTQYF
v_gene: TRBV5-1
abundance: .
d_gene: .
j_gene: TRBJ2-3

CDR3nt: TGTGCCAGCAGTGTGGACAGGCGGAATTCAGTAGGTACGCAGTATTTT
CDR3aa: CASSVDRRNSVGTQYF
v_gene: TRBV2
abundance: .
d_gene: TRBD1
j_gene: TRBJ2-3

CDR3nt: TGCGCCAGCAGCTTGGAGTCGGGTGCCTCTGGAAACACCATATATTTT
CDR3aa: CASSLESGASGNTIYF
v_gene: TRBV5-1
abundance: .
d_gene: .
j_gene: TRBJ1-3

CDR3nt: TGTGCTAGTGCGGAGGGACACGGGAACTATGGCTACACCTTC
CDR3aa: CASAEGHGNYGYTF
v_gene: TRBV12-5
abundance: .
d_gene: .
j_gene: TRBJ1-2

CDR3nt: TGCAGCGTTGGGACAGGGACGAACACCGGGGAGCTGTTTTTT
CDR3aa: CSVGTGTNTGELFF
v_gene: TRBV29-1
abundance: .
d_gene: TRBD1
j_gene: TRBJ2-2

CDR3nt: TGCAGCGTTGGGCTAGCGGGGGGGCTAGCCTACGAGCAGTACTTC
CDR3aa: CSVGLAGGLAYEQYF
v_gene: TRBV29-1
abundance: .
d_gene: TRBD2
j_gene: TRBJ2-7

CDR3nt: TGTGCCACCAGTGACCGGGCAGGGGGGGCCTACAATGAGCAGTTCTTC
CDR3aa: CATSDRAGGAYNEQFF
v_gene: TRBV24-1
abundance: .
d_gene: .
j_gene: TRBJ2-1

CDR3nt: TGTGCCAGCAGCCCGGGGACAGGGGGCGAGCAGTACTTC
CDR3aa: CASSPGTGGEQYF
v_gene: TRBV11-2
abundance: .
d_gene: TRBD1
j_gene: TRBJ2-7

CDR3nt: TGTGCCAGCAGTTTCGGGGGTCATGGCTACACCTTC
CDR3aa: CASSFGGHGYTF
v_gene: TRBV12-3/TRBV12-4
abundance: .
d_gene: .
j_gene: TRBJ1-2

CDR3nt: TGTGCCTGGAGCCAAACGGGCAGTCTGTATTCACCCCTCCACTTT
CDR3aa: CAWSQTGSLYSPLHF
v_gene: TRBV30
abundance: .
d_gene: .
j_gene: TRBJ1-6

CDR3nt: TGTGCCAGTAGTATCGAATTCACTAGGGAGGTCAGTGGCTACACCTTC
CDR3aa: CASSIEFTREVSGYTF
v_gene: TRBV19
abundance: .
d_gene: .
j_gene: TRBJ1-2

CDR3nt: TGTGCCACCAGCAGAGATGCGGGGGGCAATCAGCCCCAGCATTTT
CDR3aa: CATSRDAGGNQPQHF
v_gene: TRBV15
abundance: .
d_gene: .
j_gene: TRBJ1-5

CDR3nt: TGTGCCAGTAGTATTCCTCTCCTCTCCGGAAACACCATATATTTT
CDR3aa: CASSIPLLSGNTIYF
v_gene: TRBV19
abundance: .
d_gene: .
j_gene: TRBJ1-3

CDR3nt: TGTGCCAGCAGCTTGGCAGGGGCGAACACTGAAGCTTTCTTT
CDR3aa: CASSLAGANTEAFF
v_gene: TRBV7-9
abundance: .
d_gene: .
j_gene: TRBJ1-1

CDR3nt: TGTGCCAGCAGTGAAGCAGGGACAGGGAGGAATTCACCCCTCCACTTT
CDR3aa: CASSEAGTGRNSPLHF
v_gene: TRBV2
abundance: .
d_gene: TRBD1
j_gene: TRBJ1-6

CDR3nt: TGTGCCAGCAGTGAGGGAGGGGGCGGTCAGCCCCAGCATTTT
CDR3aa: CASSEGGGGQPQHF
v_gene: TRBV6-1
abundance: few
d_gene: TRBD1
j_gene: TRBJ1-5